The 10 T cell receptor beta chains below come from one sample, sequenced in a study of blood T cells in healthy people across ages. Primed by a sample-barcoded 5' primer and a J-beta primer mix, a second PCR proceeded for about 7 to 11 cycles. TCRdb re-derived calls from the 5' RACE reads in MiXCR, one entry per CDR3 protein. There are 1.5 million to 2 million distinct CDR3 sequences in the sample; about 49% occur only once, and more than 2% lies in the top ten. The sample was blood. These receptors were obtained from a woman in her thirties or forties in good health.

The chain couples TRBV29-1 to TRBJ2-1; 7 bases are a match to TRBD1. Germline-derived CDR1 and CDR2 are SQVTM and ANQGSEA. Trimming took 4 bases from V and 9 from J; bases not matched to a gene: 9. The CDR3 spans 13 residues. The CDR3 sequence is CSVGGGFTGEQFF. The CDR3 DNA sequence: TGCAGCGTTGGAGGGGGCTTCACCGGTGAGCAGTTCTTC.

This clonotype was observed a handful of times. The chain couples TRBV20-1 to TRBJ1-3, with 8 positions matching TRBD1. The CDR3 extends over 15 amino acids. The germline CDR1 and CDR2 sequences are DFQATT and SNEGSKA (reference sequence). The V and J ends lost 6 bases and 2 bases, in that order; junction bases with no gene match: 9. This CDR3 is CSAPPTGEPGNTIYF. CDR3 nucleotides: TGCAGTGCGCCGCCGACAGGGGAGCCTGGAAACACCATATATTTT.

CDR3 in DNA: TGTGCCAGCAGTTTTCTCCCGACAGGGGGCTTAGAGGGCTACACCTTC. This sequence encodes CASSFLPTGGLEGYTF. This rearrangement joins TRBV28 to TRBJ1-2; TRBD1 aligns across 10 bases. The CDR3 totals 16 residues. In germline, CDR1 is MDHEN, CDR2 SYDVKM. V was clipped by 3 bases and J by 8 bases; unmatched bases: 12.

CDR3 in DNA: TGCAGTGCTAGAGATAAAGGCGGCACCGTCCCGGGGACCAGCGAGCAGTACTTC. Translating it yields CSARDKGGTVPGTSEQYF. The chain uses TRBV20-1 and TRBJ2-5; D is possibly TRBD1 or TRBD2 (5 bases each). The tail of the sequence fits TRBJ2-7 better, so the J call may be wrong. Germline assignment: CDR1 DFQATT and CDR2 SNEGSKA (reference sequence). The CDR3 has 18 amino acids.

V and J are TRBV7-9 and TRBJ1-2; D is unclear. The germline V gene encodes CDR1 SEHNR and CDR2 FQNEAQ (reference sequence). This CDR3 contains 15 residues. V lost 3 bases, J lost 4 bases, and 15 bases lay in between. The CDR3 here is CASSFGITRGYGYTF. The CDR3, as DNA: TGTGCCAGCAGCTTCGGGATCACACGCGGCTATGGCTACACCTTC.

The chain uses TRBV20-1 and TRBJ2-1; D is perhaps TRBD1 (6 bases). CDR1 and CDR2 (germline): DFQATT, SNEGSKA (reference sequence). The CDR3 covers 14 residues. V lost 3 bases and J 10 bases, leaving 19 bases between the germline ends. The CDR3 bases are TGCAGTGCTAGTCAATCCCCGGGGACACCCGAGCAGTTCTTC. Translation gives CSASQSPGTPEQFF.

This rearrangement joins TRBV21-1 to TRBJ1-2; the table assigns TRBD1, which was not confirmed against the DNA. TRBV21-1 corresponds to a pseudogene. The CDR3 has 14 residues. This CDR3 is CANKEGGKGYGYTF. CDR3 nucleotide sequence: TGTGCCAACAAGGAAGGGGGAAAGGGCTATGGCTACACCTTC.

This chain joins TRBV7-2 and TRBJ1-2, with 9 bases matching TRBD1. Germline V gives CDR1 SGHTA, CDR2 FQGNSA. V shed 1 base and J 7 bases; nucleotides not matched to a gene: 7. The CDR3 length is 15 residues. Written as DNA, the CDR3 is TGTGCCAGCAGCTTAGAGGCCATACAGGGGGCTGGCTACACCTTC. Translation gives CASSLEAIQGAGYTF.

The CDR3 protein is CASSLAHRVSHDEQFF. CDR3 sequence (DNA): TGCGCCAGCAGCTTGGCGCACAGGGTGAGTCACGATGAGCAGTTCTTC. The chain recombines TRBV5-1 with TRBJ2-1; the D gene is possibly TRBD1 (6 bases). Trimming took off 0 bases at V and 8 bases at J, with 18 bases between the two ends. This CDR3 has 16 amino acids. CDR1 SGHRS and CDR2 YFSETQ come from the germline V gene.

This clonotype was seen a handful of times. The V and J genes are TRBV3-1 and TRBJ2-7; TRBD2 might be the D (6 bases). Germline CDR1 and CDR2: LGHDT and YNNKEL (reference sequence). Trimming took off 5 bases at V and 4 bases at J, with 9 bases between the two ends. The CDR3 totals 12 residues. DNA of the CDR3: TGTGCCAGCAGCGATGGGACTTACGAGCAGTACTTC. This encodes CASSDGTYEQYF.